This T cell receptor (beta chain) emerged from a study of blood T cell repertoires in COVID-19. Overall study context: The samples span acute and convalescent COVID-19 from the United States, Italy and Spain. PBMCs, B-cell-depleted T cells, or T cells were the source of the cDNA or gDNA that made up the material.

The V gene lost 9 bases and the J gene lost 0 bases, with 12 bases spanning the gap. CDR1 MNHEY and CDR2 SVGAGI come from the germline V gene. The CDR3 contains 14 residues. Per the original data handling: Cell counts per sample came from amplifying reference gene primers. Profiled with immunoSEQ multiplex PCR; TCRdb holds only in-frame clones, not every one. V and J calls and clone size are copied from that table; D and trimming were computed from the DNA. Counted here are about 200,000 clones, about 90% occurring once; the ten biggest clones make up around 1.2%. The sequence derives from a young man with acute or convalescent COVID-19. The chain joins TRBV6-5 to TRBJ1-3; a possible D gene is TRBD1 (5 bases). Sequencing was carried out using peripheral blood. The CDR3 DNA follows: TGTGCCAGTATCGCGGGGGGCTCTGGAAACACCATATATTTT. Amino acids: CASIAGGSGNTIYF.